A few counts support the clone carrying this TCR beta chain. TCRdb called the 5' RACE reads again in MiXCR, with one record for every CDR3 protein. The data show about 67,000 distinct CDR3 sequences, roughly a sixth seen once. This sample was included in a study of HIV-infected patients and healthy controls. Germline V gene lookup returns CDR1 SGHTA and CDR2 FQGNSA. This CDR3 comprises 14 residues. V lost 5 bases, J lost 6 bases, and 5 bases stayed unmatched. The sequence came from a human donor in good health. The chain is built from TRBV7-2 and TRBJ2-7; TRBD2 matches at 12 bases. Sequencing was carried out using CD4+ T cells from blood. The CDR3 DNA is TGTGCCAGCAGCAAACTAGCGGGAGGCTCCGAGCAGTACTTC. Protein product: CASSKLAGGSEQYF. Together with reference TRBV7-2 and TRBJ2-7, the CDR3 gives the full variable domain: GAGVSQSPSNKVTEKGKDVELRCDPISGHTALYWYRQSLGQGLEFLIYFQGNSAPDKSGLPSDRFSAERTGGSVSTLTIQRTQQEDSAVYLCASSKLAGGSEQYFGPGTRLTVT.